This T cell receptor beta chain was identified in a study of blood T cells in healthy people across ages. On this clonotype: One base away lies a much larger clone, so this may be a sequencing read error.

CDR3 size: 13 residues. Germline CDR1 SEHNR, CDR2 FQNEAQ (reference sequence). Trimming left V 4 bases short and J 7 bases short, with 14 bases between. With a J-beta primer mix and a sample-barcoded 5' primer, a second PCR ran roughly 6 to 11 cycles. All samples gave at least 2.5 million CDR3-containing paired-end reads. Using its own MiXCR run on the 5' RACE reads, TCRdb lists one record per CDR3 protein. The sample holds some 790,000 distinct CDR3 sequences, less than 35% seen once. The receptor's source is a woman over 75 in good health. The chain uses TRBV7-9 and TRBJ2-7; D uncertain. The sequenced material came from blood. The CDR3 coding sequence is TGTGCCAGCAGCTATAGAGTGAACAATGAGCAGTACTTC. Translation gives CASSYRVNNEQYF.